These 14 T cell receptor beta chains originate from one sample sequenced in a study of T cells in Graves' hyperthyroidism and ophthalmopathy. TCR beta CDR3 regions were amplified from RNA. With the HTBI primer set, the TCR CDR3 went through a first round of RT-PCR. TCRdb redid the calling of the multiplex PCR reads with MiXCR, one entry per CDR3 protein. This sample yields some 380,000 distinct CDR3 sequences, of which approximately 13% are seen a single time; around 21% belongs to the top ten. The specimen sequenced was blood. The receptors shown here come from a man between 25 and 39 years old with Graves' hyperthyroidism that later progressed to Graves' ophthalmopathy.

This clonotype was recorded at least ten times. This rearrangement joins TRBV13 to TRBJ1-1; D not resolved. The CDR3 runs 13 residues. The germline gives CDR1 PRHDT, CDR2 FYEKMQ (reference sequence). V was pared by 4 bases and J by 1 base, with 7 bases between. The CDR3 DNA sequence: TGTGCCAGCAGCTATGAAACGAACACTGAAGCTTTCTTT. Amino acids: CASSYETNTEAFF.

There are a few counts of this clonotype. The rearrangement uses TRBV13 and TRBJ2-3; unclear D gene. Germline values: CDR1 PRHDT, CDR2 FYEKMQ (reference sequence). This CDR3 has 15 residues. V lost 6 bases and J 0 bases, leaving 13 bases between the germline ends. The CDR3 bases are TGTGCCAGCAGTTATGAGGTATCTAGCACAGATACGCAGTATTTT. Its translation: CASSYEVSSTDTQYF. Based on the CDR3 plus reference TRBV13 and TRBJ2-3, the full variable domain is AAGVIQSPRHLIKEKRETATLKCYPIPRHDTVYWYQQGPGQDPQFLISFYEKMQSDKGSIPDRFSAQQFSDYHSELNMSSLELGDSALYFCASSYEVSSTDTQYFGPGTRLTVL.

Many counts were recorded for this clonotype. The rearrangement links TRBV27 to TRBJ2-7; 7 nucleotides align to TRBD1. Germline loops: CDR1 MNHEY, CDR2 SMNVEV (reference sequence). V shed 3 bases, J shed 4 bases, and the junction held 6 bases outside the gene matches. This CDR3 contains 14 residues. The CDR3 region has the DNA TGTGCCAGCAGTTTTCGGGACAGACAATACGAGCAGTACTTC. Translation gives CASSFRDRQYEQYF.

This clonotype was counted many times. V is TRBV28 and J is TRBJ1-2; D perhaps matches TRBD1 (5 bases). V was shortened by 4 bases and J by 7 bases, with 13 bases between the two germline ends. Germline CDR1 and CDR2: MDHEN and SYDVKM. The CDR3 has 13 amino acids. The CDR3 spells CASSSNWGVGYTF. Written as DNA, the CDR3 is TGTGCCAGCAGTTCCAACTGGGGGGTTGGCTACACCTTC.

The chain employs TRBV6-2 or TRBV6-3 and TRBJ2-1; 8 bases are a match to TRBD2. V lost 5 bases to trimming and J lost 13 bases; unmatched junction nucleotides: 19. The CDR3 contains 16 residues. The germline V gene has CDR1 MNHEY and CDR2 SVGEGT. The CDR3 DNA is TGTGCCAGCAGTCTCTCCCGAGCGGGGGCGCATACTGAACAGTTCTTC. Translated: CASSLSRAGAHTEQFF.

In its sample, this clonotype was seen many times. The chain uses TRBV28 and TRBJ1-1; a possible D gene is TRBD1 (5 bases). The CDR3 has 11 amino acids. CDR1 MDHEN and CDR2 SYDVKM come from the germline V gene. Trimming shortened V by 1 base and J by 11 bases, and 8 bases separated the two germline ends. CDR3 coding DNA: TGTGCCAGCAGTTTATTGGGGGGGGCTTTCTTT. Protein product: CASSLLGGAFF.

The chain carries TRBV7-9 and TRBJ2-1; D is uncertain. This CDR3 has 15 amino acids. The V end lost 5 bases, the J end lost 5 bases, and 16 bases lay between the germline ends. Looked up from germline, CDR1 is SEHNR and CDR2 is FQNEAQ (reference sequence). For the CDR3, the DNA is TGTGCCAGCAGCGCCCCTTTAGCTTACGACAATGAGCAGTTCTTC. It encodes CASSAPLAYDNEQFF.

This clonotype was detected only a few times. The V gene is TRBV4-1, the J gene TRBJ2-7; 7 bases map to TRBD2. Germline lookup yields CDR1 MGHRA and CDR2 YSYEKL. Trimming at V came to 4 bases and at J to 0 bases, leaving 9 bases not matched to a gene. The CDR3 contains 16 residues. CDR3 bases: TGCGCCAGCAGCCTTGTCCTAGCGGAGAGCTCCTACGAGCAGTACTTC. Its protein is CASSLVLAESSYEQYF.

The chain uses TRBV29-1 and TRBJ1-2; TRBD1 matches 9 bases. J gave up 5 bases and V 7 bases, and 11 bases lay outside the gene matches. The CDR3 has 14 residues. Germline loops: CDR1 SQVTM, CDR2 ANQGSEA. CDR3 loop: CSAGARDREYGYTF. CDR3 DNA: TGCAGCGCCGGGGCCCGGGACAGGGAATATGGCTACACCTTC.

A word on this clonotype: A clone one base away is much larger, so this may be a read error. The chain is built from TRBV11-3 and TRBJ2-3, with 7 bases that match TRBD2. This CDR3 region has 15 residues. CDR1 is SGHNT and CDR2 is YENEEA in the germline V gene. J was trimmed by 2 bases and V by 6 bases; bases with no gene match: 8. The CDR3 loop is CASSFSGRYTDTQYF. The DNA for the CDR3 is TGTGCCAGCAGTTTTAGCGGGCGCTACACAGATACGCAGTATTTT. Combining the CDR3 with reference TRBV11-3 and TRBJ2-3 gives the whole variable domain EAGVVQSPRYKIIEKKQPVAFWCNPISGHNTLYWYLQNLGQGPELLIRYENEEAVDDSQLPKDRFSAERLKGVDSTLKIQPAELGDSAVYLCASSFSGRYTDTQYFGPGTRLTVL.

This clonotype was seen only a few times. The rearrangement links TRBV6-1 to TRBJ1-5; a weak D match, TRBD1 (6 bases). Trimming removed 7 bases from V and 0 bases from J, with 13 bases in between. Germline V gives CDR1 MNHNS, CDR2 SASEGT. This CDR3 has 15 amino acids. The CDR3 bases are TGTGCCAGCACCGAAGGACAGTATAGCAATCAGCCCCAGCATTTT. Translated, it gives CASTEGQYSNQPQHF.

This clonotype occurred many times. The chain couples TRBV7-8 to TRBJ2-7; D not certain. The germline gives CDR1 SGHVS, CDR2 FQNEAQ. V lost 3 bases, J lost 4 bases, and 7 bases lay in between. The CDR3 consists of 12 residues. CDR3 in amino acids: CASSFNAYEQYF. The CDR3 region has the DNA TGTGCCAGCAGCTTCAATGCGTACGAGCAGTACTTC.

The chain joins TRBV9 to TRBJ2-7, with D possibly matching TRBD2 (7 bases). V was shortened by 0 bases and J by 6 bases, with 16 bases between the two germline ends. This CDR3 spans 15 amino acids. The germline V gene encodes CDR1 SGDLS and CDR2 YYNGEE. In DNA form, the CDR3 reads TGTGCCAGCAGCGTAGAGGGAGGGGGGGGAGGCGAGCAGTACTTC. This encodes CASSVEGGGGGEQYF.

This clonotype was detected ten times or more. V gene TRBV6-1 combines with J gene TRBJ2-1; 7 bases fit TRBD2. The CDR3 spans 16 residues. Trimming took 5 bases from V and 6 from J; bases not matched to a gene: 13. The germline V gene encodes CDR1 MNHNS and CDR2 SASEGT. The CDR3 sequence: CASSPLGGGRGNEQFF. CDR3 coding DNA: TGTGCCAGCAGTCCCCTCGGCGGGGGAAGGGGCAATGAGCAGTTCTTC.